The 24 T cell receptor beta chains presented below share a single source sample, sequenced in a study of radiotherapy plus CTLA-4 blockade in lung cancer. The assay was immunoSEQ multiplex PCR, and TCRdb's table has in-frame clones only and misses some. The data contain about 45,000 clones, about 72% of them singletons. Material: peripheral blood, obtained from a patient treated with radiotherapy plus ipilimumab. Every receptor here comes from a human donor with non-small cell lung cancer who had stable disease on radiotherapy plus ipilimumab.

The rearrangement joins TRBV2 to TRBJ2-1, with TRBD2 matching 7 bases. The CDR3 totals 14 residues. J lost 2 bases, V lost 6 bases, and 4 bases had no gene match. CDR1 and CDR2 (germline): SNHLY, FYNNEI. The CDR3 spells CASRRSGAYNEQFF. The CDR3 region has the DNA TGTGCCAGCAGGCGAAGCGGGGCCTACAATGAGCAGTTCTTC.

This clone was observed a handful of times. The chain joins TRBV5-1 to TRBJ2-7, with a weak D call TRBD2 (6 bases). V gave up 3 bases and J gave up 2 bases, with 12 bases separating them. Germline V lookup: CDR1 SGHRS, CDR2 YFSETQ. This CDR3 contains 14 residues. The CDR3 sequence is CASSSGTETYEQYV. The DNA of the CDR3 is TGCGCCAGCAGCTCCGGGACTGAAACCTACGAGCAGTACGTC.

Points on this clone: The sample holds other DNA sequences that translate to the same CDR3. The chain couples TRBV10-1 to TRBJ1-5; D gene ambiguous. This CDR3 has 14 residues. Looked up from germline, CDR1 is WNHNN and CDR2 is SYGVQD (reference sequence). Trimming removed 0 bases at V and 4 bases at J, with 7 bases between. The CDR3 here is CASSESGSNQPQHF. Here the CDR3 DNA reads TGCGCCAGCAGTGAGTCGGGGTCGAATCAGCCCCAGCATTTT.

The chain recombines TRBV4-2 with TRBJ1-1, with D possibly being TRBD1 (6 bases). This CDR3 has 14 amino acids. V was cut by 0 bases and J by 5 bases, with 10 bases left in between. Germline V gene data show CDR1 as LGHNA and CDR2 as YNFKEQ. In DNA form, the CDR3 reads TGTGCCAGCAGCCAAGAAGAGGGGGGAACTGAAGCTTTCTTT. Translating it yields CASSQEEGGTEAFF.

This clone has only a few counts. The rearrangement links TRBV27 to TRBJ1-1; 7 nucleotides align to TRBD1. CDR1 MNHEY and CDR2 SMNVEV come from the germline V gene (reference sequence). This CDR3 spans 13 amino acids. The trim removed 5 bases at V and 5 bases at J, leaving 5 bases unmatched. This chain's CDR3 is CASSETGRTEAFF. The DNA for the CDR3 is TGTGCCAGCAGTGAGACAGGGAGAACTGAAGCTTTCTTT.

The rearrangement joins TRBV6-5 to TRBJ1-1; D gene uncertain. Germline CDR1 is MNHEY and CDR2 is SVGAGI. This CDR3 region has 15 residues. V dropped 6 bases and J dropped 6 bases, with 20 bases sitting between them. CDR3 amino acids: CASRTTSLEGAEAFF. The DNA for the CDR3 is TGTGCCAGCAGAACCACCTCCCTTGAGGGAGCTGAAGCTTTCTTT.

V and J are TRBV9 and TRBJ1-2; TRBD1 might be the D (6 bases). CDR1 is SGDLS, CDR2 YYNGEE, per germline. V lost 0 bases, J lost 1 base, and 16 bases lay in between. The CDR3 covers 17 residues. The CDR3 sequence is CASSVDRAAMFNYGYTF. The CDR3 region has the DNA TGTGCCAGCAGCGTAGACAGGGCTGCTATGTTTAACTATGGCTACACCTTC.

The sample holds a few counts of this clone. This chain uses TRBV7-9 with TRBJ1-1, with 7 positions matching TRBD1. The V gene end was trimmed by 10 bases and the J gene end by 1 base; junction bases not matched to a gene: 9. This CDR3 is 14 amino acids long. Germline lookup yields CDR1 SEHNR and CDR2 FQNEAQ (reference sequence). The CDR3, as DNA: TGTGCCAACTCACGGGGACAGCCGAACACTGAAGCTTTCTTT. It translates to CANSRGQPNTEAFF.

CDR3: CASSLFKEEKLFF. For the CDR3, the DNA is TGTGCCAGCAGCTTATTTAAGGAGGAAAAACTGTTTTTT. The chain recombines TRBV11-1 with TRBJ1-4; D is ambiguous. The CDR3 spans 13 residues. CDR1 SGHAT and CDR2 FQDESV come from the germline V gene (reference sequence). With 2 bases removed from V and 8 bases from J, the gap between germline ends came to 9 bases.

J is TRBJ2-6 and V is TRBV7-9; D uncertain. V lost 3 bases and J lost 2, with 8 bases in between. Germline V gives CDR1 SEHNR, CDR2 FQNEAQ (reference sequence). This CDR3 has 15 residues. CDR3 region: CASSLDLTGANVLTF. The CDR3 region has the DNA TGTGCCAGCAGCTTGGATCTCACTGGGGCCAACGTCCTGACTTTC.

A remark on this clone: This same CDR3 is encoded by further DNA sequences in the sample. This chain joins TRBV5-1 and TRBJ1-1; D gene uncertain. V was pared by 4 bases and J by 3 bases, with 13 bases between. The CDR3 extends over 14 amino acids. The germline V gene encodes CDR1 SGHRS and CDR2 YFSETQ. The CDR3 loop reads CASSTQPTDTEAFF. The CDR3 DNA is TGCGCCAGCAGCACACAGCCGACTGACACTGAAGCTTTCTTT. Drawing the rest from reference TRBV5-1 and TRBJ1-1, the complete variable domain is KAGVTQTPRYLIKTRGQQVTLSCSPISGHRSVSWYQQTPGQGLQFLFEYFSETQRNKGNFPGRFSGRQFSNSRSEMNVSTLELGDSALYLCASSTQPTDTEAFFGQGTRLTVV.

This sequence joins TRBV4-1 and TRBJ1-1, with D unresolved. Per germline, CDR1 MGHRA and CDR2 YSYEKL. The CDR3 totals 15 residues. V was trimmed by 1 base and J by 1 base, leaving 10 bases between them. The chain's CDR3 is CASSQGPGGNTEAFF. DNA of the CDR3: TGCGCCAGCAGCCAAGGCCCAGGAGGGAACACTGAAGCTTTCTTT.

The chain employs TRBV29-1 and TRBJ1-2; TRBD1 is a possible D gene (5 bases). Trimming cost V 3 bases and J 3 bases, with 5 bases left between them. This CDR3 spans 11 amino acids. CDR1 is SQVTM and CDR2 is ANQGSEA in the germline V gene. CDR3: CSVEGDYGYTF. The CDR3 bases are TGCAGCGTTGAGGGGGACTATGGCTACACCTTC.

The chain carries TRBV9 and TRBJ2-3; D might be TRBD1 or TRBD2, each matching 6 bases. This CDR3 contains 15 residues. V was trimmed by 2 bases and J by 2 bases, leaving 12 bases between them. Germline lookup yields CDR1 SGDLS and CDR2 YYNGEE. The CDR3 sequence: CASSVRGGFTDTQYF. The CDR3 nucleotides read TGTGCCAGCAGCGTCAGGGGAGGATTCACAGATACGCAGTATTTT.

The chain employs TRBV9 and TRBJ1-1; D not resolved. CDR1 and CDR2 from the germline V gene are SGDLS and YYNGEE. V dropped 0 bases and J dropped 2 bases, with 23 bases sitting between them. The CDR3 loop spans 19 amino acids. This CDR3 is CASSVAAPGIYGPNTEAFF. The CDR3 DNA follows: TGTGCCAGCAGCGTAGCGGCACCGGGGATTTACGGTCCCAACACTGAAGCTTTCTTT.

This rearrangement joins TRBV19 to TRBJ1-6, with TRBD1 matching over 10 bases. CDR1 and CDR2 (germline): LNHDA, SQIVND (reference sequence). The V and J ends lost 5 bases and 11 bases, in that order; junction bases with no gene match: 9. The CDR3 spans 15 residues. The CDR3 DNA sequence: TGTGCCAGTAGTGAGGACAGGGGGGCCCCTCCACCCCTCCACTTT. Amino acids: CASSEDRGAPPPLHF.

V is TRBV11-2 and J is TRBJ2-5, with TRBD2 identical over 8 bases. Trimming cost V 5 bases and J 10 bases; bases outside gene matches: 6. The CDR3 is 12 residues long. Germline values: CDR1 SGHAT, CDR2 FQNNGV. CDR3 amino acids: CASSRGGKGQYF. CDR3 coding DNA: TGTGCCAGCAGCCGGGGGGGTAAGGGCCAGTACTTC.

The chain joins TRBV19 to TRBJ2-3; D may match TRBD1 or TRBD2 (5 bases each). This CDR3 region has 14 residues. Trimming cost V 4 bases and J 6 bases, with 14 bases left between them. Germline V gives CDR1 LNHDA, CDR2 SQIVND (reference sequence). The CDR3 DNA sequence: TGTGCCAGTAGTAACCGGGGACCTCTTGATACGCAGTATTTT. Translating it yields CASSNRGPLDTQYF.

This clone was picked up one time. The chain uses TRBV29-1 and TRBJ2-5, with D maybe TRBD1 (5 bases). CDR3 size: 13 residues. Germline-derived CDR1 and CDR2 are SQVTM and ANQGSEA. V dropped 3 bases and J dropped 5 bases, with 13 bases sitting between them. The CDR3 nucleotides read TGCAGCGTTGATGGGCAGGGAAGGGAGACCCAGTACTTC. This sequence encodes CSVDGQGRETQYF.

In this sample, this clone turned up a few times. This chain joins TRBV5-6 and TRBJ1-6, with 8 bases matching TRBD1. This CDR3 is 15 amino acids long. CDR1 and CDR2 from the germline V gene are SGHDT and YYEEEE. After removal of 2 bases from V and 10 bases from J, the junction contained 8 bases not matched to a gene. The CDR3 DNA reads TGTGCCAGCAGCTTACAGGGGGACACTGGATCACCCCTCCACTTT. Its protein product is CASSLQGDTGSPLHF. The full variable domain, its missing parts supplied by reference TRBV5-6 and TRBJ1-6, is DAGVTQSPTHLIKTRGQQVTLRCSPKSGHDTVSWYQQALGQGPQFIFQYYEEEERQRGNFPDRFSGHQFPNYSSELNVNALLLGDSALYLCASSLQGDTGSPLHFGNGTRLTVT.

This chain links TRBV5-4 with TRBJ2-2; 7 nucleotides line up with TRBD1. V lost 4 bases to trimming and J lost 5 bases; unmatched junction nucleotides: 14. The CDR3 contains 17 residues. In germline, CDR1 is SGHNT, CDR2 YYREEE (reference sequence). DNA of the CDR3: TGTGCCAGCAGCCCCAAAGGCTACAGGGGAACGACCGGGGAGCTGTTTTTT. Translation gives CASSPKGYRGTTGELFF.

This clone appeared a single time. Here the CDR3 reads CASSLTGGRAFF. The CDR3 DNA is TGTGCCAGCAGCCTGACAGGGGGAAGAGCTTTCTTT. The chain recombines TRBV11-3 with TRBJ1-1; 9 bases agree with TRBD1. V trimming: 5 bases; J trimming: 10 bases; junction bases outside the gene matches: 5. Germline V gene sequence: CDR1 SGHNT, CDR2 YENEEA. The CDR3 loop spans 12 amino acids.

The rearrangement uses TRBV7-9 and TRBJ1-2, with no clear D. Germline CDR1 SEHNR, CDR2 FQNEAQ (reference sequence). The V end was cut by 5 bases, the J end by 2 bases, with 12 bases between. This CDR3 is built from 14 residues. The CDR3 protein is CASSPDIENYGYTF. DNA of the CDR3: TGTGCCAGCAGCCCAGACATAGAGAACTATGGCTACACCTTC.

The chain couples TRBV7-2 to TRBJ2-1, with D uncertain. This CDR3 region has 12 residues. Trimming pared 5 bases from V and 9 bases from J, leaving 11 bases between. CDR1 and CDR2 (germline): SGHTA, FQGNSA. This chain's CDR3 is CASSGLRVEQFF. The CDR3 DNA follows: TGTGCCAGCAGCGGATTACGGGTTGAGCAGTTCTTC.